The T cell receptor beta chain described here comes from a study of tumor-infiltrating lymphocytes in primary liver carcinoma (dated by TCRdb to 2016 to 2017). Notes on the research overall: Surgical resection was performed in China between 2015 and 2016 on 5 or 6 patients with histopathologically diagnosed primary liver carcinoma. Of the five patients, three men and two women aged 30 to 69 years, four had hepatocellular carcinoma and one had combined HCC and intrahepatic cholangiocarcinoma. The tumors of the five patients were staged as T1-T3 N0M0, with maximum diameters ranging from roughly 4.2 to 11 cm. Each sample produced roughly 3.65 to 8 million productive TCRbeta reads, and read depth showed no significant difference between tissue types. TCRbeta repertoire sequencing, expression microarrays and whole-exome sequencing were combined in the study across five regions of each liver tumor, with adjacent normal tissue and blood also included. A total of some 35 specimens from 5 patients went through TCRbeta repertoire sequencing, namely 25 tumor regions, 5 adjacent noncancerous liver tissues and 5 peripheral blood samples. Reproducibility between technical replicate repertoires was high, with correlation coefficients above 0.95 and mean shared-clone rates around 0.88.

RNA from unsorted whole blood was extracted with TRIzol reagent, and germline DNA was obtained with the DNeasy Blood & Tissue kit. At the time of sampling, the patients had chronic HBV infection and had not received any treatment. Around 4 milliliters of peripheral blood were collected into K2EDTA tubes before surgery. Points on this clonotype: The antigen it binds to is not known. One base away there is no much larger clone; base qualities are not given.

Starting from approximately 500 ng total RNA, TCRbeta-specific cDNA was produced by reverse transcription with a constant-region primer and ProtoScript II reverse transcriptase. Construction of the TCRbeta libraries relied on three nested rounds of multiplex PCR, following a slightly modified ARM-PCR procedure. Sample barcodes and Illumina adapters were added in a final 25-cycle PCR using Deep VentR polymerase. Amplicons of 200-500 bp were gel-purified with a QIAquick gel extraction kit before sequencing. The TCRbeta amplicons were sequenced with 250-bp paired-end reads on an Illumina HiSeq 2500. The authors' analysis ran thus. Trimmomatic v0.33 was used to quality-trim the reads, and FLASH v1.2.11 was used to merge paired reads so that full CDR3 sequences could be recovered. V, D and J germline segments were assigned to the rearranged TCRbeta sequences using MiGEC v1.2.1b. VDJtools v1.0.0 computed clonotype statistics and Shannon-Wiener diversity indices. To reduce sampling bias, subsequent analyses other than the diversity analysis used only the 250 most abundant clonotypes in each sample. Using fastp trimming at Q25 and MiXCR clonotype assembly, TCRdb reanalyzed the public sequencing data and kept in-frame beta chains. Merged by CDR3 protein, the rows form single entries marked with the most common genes and DNA. What appears here as the V and J calls and clone size reflects TCRdb's work, not the paper's. Recorded for this sample are about 300,000 distinct CDR3 sequences; 65% of them occurred a single time. Roughly 9% of the sample lies in the top ten.

Overall study results and their limits: Because only the TCR beta chain was sequenced and unpaired alpha chains were not captured, true repertoire diversity is likely underestimated. Consistent with antigen-driven expansion, pairs of tumor regions showed higher repertoire overlap (mean about 36%) than either tumor-adjacent pairs (around 17%) or tumor-blood pairs (about 15%). Because the samples were bulk and unsorted, CD4+ and CD8+ T cell repertoires could not be compared. Compared with blood, tumors had a significantly larger share of the repertoire taken up by the top 250 clones (p = 0.039). Only 4 to 6 patients were included in the study, and the authors note that the findings should be validated in a larger study.

The sequenced sample consisted of peripheral blood. This clonotype originated in a man aged 40-55 years with primary liver carcinoma and hepatitis B virus infection.

The nucleotide sequence reads TGTGCCTGGGGGACAGCAACTAATGAAAAACTGTTTTTT. Translated, this is CAWGTATNEKLFF. The chain joins TRBV30 to TRBJ1-4; TRBD1 matches 7 bases in the middle. The germline V gene (reference sequence) gives CDR1 as GTSNPN and CDR2 as SVGIG. Its CDR3 holds 13 amino acids, cysteine through phenylalanine. Kept here is only the CDR3 DNA, which spans 39 bases and is read in frame from base 1. V is pruned by 5 bases and J by 0 bases, leaving 0 bases of the junction without a gene match.